The 8 T cell receptor beta chains presented below share a single source sample, sequenced in a study of T cell repertoires in cytomegalovirus infection. TCRdb re-called the reads with MiXCR, one entry per CDR3 protein. The sample gives some 240,000 distinct CDR3 sequences, over 15% of which show up once; around half is in the top ten. Material for sequencing was CD8+ T cells from PBMCs. These receptors came from a human donor in good health (CMV status not recorded). Some clones in this sample may be carry-over from other donors' samples.

This clonotype was seen repeatedly, ten times or more. This chain connects TRBV28 to TRBJ1-1; D remains unclear. This CDR3 has 12 residues. Trimming removed 8 bases at V and 5 bases at J, with 12 bases between. Germline CDR1 and CDR2: MDHEN and SYDVKM. The CDR3 DNA is TGTGCCAGCGGGCGGGGAGGAACTGAAGCTTTCTTT. Amino acid sequence: CASGRGGTEAFF.

Turning to this clonotype: A much bigger clone sits one base away, suggesting this may be a read error. The J gene is TRBJ2-2, the V gene TRBV6-1; possible D gene TRBD1, 6 bases. The germline V and J ends were trimmed by 8 bases and 1 base, with 23 bases remaining between them. Germline values: CDR1 MNHNS, CDR2 SASEGT. The CDR3 totals 18 residues. The CDR3 loop is CASVGQNTRGQNTGELFF. The DNA of the CDR3 is TGTGCCAGCGTGGGACAAAACACAAGGGGCCAGAACACCGGGGAGCTGTTTTTT.

In this sample, this clonotype turned up many times. The CDR3 bases are TGTGCCAGCAGCTTAGCTCCGGGACAGGGCTCTTACGAGCAGTACTTC. Encoded protein: CASSLAPGQGSYEQYF. The genes are TRBV7-8 and TRBJ2-7; 9 nucleotides agree with TRBD1. The CDR3 contains 16 residues. V dropped 0 bases and J dropped 4; count of bases not matched to a gene: 7. Germline CDR1 SGHVS, CDR2 FQNEAQ.

The chain has TRBV11-3 and TRBJ1-1, with D perhaps TRBD1 (6 bases). Trimming shortened V by 0 bases and J by 5 bases, and 22 bases separated the two germline ends. Germline CDR1 reads SGHNT; CDR2 reads YENEEA. The CDR3 length is 18 residues. CDR3 nucleotide sequence: TGTGCCAGCAGCTTAGATCGCGGGGTGTGGGGGGCGAGAACTGAAGCTTTCTTT. Translated, it gives CASSLDRGVWGARTEAFF. Together with reference TRBV11-3 and TRBJ1-1, the CDR3 gives the full variable domain: EAGVVQSPRYKIIEKKQPVAFWCNPISGHNTLYWYLQNLGQGPELLIRYENEEAVDDSQLPKDRFSAERLKGVDSTLKIQPAELGDSAVYLCASSLDRGVWGARTEAFFGQGTRLTVV.

The rearrangement uses TRBV11-2 and TRBJ2-3, with D perhaps TRBD2 (5 bases). Trimming took off 3 bases at V and 0 bases at J, with 13 bases between the two ends. This CDR3 is built from 16 residues. The V gene's germline CDR1 is SGHAT and CDR2 FQNNGV. Here the CDR3 reads CASSLGSLLSTDTQYF. Here the CDR3 DNA reads TGTGCCAGCAGCTTGGGGAGCCTCCTTAGCACAGATACGCAGTATTTT.

The chain has TRBV2 and TRBJ2-3, with unresolved D. Germline values: CDR1 SNHLY, CDR2 FYNNEI. Trimming took off 1 base at V and 3 bases at J, with 14 bases between the two ends. There are 16 residues in the CDR3. In DNA, the CDR3 is TGTGCCAGCAGTGAAGTTATAGACGCCGATACAGATACGCAGTATTTT. This sequence encodes CASSEVIDADTDTQYF.

This clonotype was seen repeatedly, ten times or more. The genes are TRBV7-2 and TRBJ2-4; no clear D. The germline gives CDR1 SGHTA, CDR2 FQGNSA. The CDR3 totals 15 residues. The germline V and J ends were trimmed by 2 bases and 2 bases, with 10 bases remaining between them. CDR3 in amino acids: CASSLIALSKNIQYF. DNA for the CDR3: TGTGCCAGCAGCTTAATTGCTTTGTCCAAAAACATTCAGTACTTC.

This clonotype appeared a single time. The chain recombines TRBV4-2 with TRBJ1-5; no clear D. The CDR3 totals 16 residues. Trimming shortened V by 1 base and J by 0 bases, and 10 bases separated the two germline ends. Germline assignment: CDR1 LGHNA and CDR2 YNFKEQ. The CDR3: CASSQVGDISNQPQHF. The CDR3 DNA follows: TGTGCCAGCAGCCAAGTCGGTGACATTAGCAATCAGCCCCAGCATTTT.